This T cell receptor (beta chain) was obtained from a study of blood T cell repertoires in COVID-19. Overall study context: What the recovered Cohort 3 donors had was two negative PCRs, clearance, or symptom resolution.

Profiling relied on immunoSEQ multiplex PCR, and the TCRdb table lists in-frame clones only, not all of them. The sample includes some 330,000 clones, about 89% seen only once; the top ten take around 1.9%. Those enrolled, adults aged roughly 18 to 100 years, came from fewer than 25 US areas. Per germline, CDR1 SGHTA and CDR2 FQGTGA. V lost 0 bases and J lost 6; bases outside the gene matches: 5. The CDR3 length is 16 residues. The V and J genes are TRBV7-3 and TRBJ2-1; 10 bases are shared with TRBD2. This sequence was found in a middle-aged man in a cohort exposed to, infected with or recovered from COVID-19 (not recorded which). The sequenced sample was PBMCs or T cells enriched from blood (not recorded which). The CDR3 region is CASSLTASGRGNEQFF. DNA for the CDR3: TGTGCCAGCAGCTTAACGGCTAGCGGGAGAGGCAATGAGCAGTTCTTC.